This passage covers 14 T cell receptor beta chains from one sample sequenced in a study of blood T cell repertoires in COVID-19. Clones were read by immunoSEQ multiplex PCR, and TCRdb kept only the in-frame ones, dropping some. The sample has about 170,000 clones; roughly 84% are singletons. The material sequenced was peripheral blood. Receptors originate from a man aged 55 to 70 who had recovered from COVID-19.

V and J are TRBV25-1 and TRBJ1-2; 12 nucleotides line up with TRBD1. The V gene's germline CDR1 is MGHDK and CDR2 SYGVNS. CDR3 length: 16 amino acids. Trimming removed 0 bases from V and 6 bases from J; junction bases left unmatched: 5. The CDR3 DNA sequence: TGTGCCAGCAGTGAATATGGGGGGGACAGGGGGCATGGCTACACCTTC. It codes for CASSEYGGDRGHGYTF.

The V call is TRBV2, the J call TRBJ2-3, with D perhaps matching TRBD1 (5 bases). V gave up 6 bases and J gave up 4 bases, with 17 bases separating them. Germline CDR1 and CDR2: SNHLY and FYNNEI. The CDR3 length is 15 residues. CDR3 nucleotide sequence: TGTGCCAGCAGCAGTCAGGGCCTTGGGGCAGATACGCAGTATTTT. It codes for CASSSQGLGADTQYF.

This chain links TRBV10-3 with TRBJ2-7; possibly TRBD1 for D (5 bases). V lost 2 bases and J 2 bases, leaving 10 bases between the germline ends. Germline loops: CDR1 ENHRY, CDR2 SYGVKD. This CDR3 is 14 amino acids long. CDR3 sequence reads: CAISEPDRTYEQYF. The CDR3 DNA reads TGTGCCATCAGTGAGCCCGACAGAACCTACGAGCAGTACTTC.

The CDR3 region is CASSTPQGAGYTF. The DNA for the CDR3 is TGTGCCAGCAGCACGCCCCAGGGGGCCGGCTACACCTTC. V and J are TRBV7-3 and TRBJ1-2; TRBD1 matches at 8 bases. Germline V gene lookup returns CDR1 SGHTA and CDR2 FQGTGA. After removal of 5 bases from V and 8 bases from J, the junction contained 7 bases not matched to a gene. CDR3 length equals 13 residues.

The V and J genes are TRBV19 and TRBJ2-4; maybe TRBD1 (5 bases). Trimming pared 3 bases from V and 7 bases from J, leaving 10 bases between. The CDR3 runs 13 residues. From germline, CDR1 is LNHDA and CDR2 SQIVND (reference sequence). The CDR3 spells CASSIWGDNIQYF. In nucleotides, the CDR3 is TGTGCCAGTAGTATTTGGGGCGATAACATTCAGTACTTC.

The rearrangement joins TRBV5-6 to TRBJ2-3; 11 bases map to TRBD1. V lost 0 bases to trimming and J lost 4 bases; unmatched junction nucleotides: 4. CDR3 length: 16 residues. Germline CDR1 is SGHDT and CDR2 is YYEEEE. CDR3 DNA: TGTGCCAGCAGCTTGGAGGGACAGGGGGTGGCAGATACGCAGTATTTT. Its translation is CASSLEGQGVADTQYF. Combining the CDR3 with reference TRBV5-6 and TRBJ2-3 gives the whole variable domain DAGVTQSPTHLIKTRGQQVTLRCSPKSGHDTVSWYQQALGQGPQFIFQYYEEEERQRGNFPDRFSGHQFPNYSSELNVNALLLGDSALYLCASSLEGQGVADTQYFGPGTRLTVL.

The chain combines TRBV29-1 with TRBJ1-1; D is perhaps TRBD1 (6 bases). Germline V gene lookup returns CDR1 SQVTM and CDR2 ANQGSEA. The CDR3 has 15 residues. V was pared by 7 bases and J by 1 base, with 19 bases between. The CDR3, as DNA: TGCAGCGCCCTGGCCCCCGACAGGTGGAACACTGAAGCTTTCTTT. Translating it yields CSALAPDRWNTEAFF.

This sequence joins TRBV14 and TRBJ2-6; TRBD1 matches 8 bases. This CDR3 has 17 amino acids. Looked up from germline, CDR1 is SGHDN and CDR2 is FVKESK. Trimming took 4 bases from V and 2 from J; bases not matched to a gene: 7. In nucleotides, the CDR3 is TGTGCCAGCAGCCGGACAGGGAAGTCCCCTGGGGCCAACGTCCTGACTTTC. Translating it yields CASSRTGKSPGANVLTF.

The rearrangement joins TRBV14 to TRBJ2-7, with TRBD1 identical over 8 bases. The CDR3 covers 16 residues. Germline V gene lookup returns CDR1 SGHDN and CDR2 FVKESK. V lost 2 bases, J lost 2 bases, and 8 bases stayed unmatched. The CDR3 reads CASSQSLRTGTYEQYF. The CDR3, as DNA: TGTGCCAGCAGCCAATCTCTCCGGACAGGGACCTACGAGCAGTACTTC.

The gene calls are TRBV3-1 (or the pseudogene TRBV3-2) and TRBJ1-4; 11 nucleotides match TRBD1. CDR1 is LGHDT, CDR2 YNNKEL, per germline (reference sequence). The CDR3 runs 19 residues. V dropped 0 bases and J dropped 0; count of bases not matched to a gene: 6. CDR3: CASSQEGDRGNPTNEKLFF. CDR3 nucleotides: TGTGCCAGCAGCCAAGAGGGGGACAGGGGGAATCCAACTAATGAAAAACTGTTTTTT.

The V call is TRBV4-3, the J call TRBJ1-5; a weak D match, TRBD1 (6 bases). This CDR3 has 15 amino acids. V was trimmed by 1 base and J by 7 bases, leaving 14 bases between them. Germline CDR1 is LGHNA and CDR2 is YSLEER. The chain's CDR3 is CASSQGPGVEQPQHF. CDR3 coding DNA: TGCGCCAGCAGCCAAGGTCCAGGGGTTGAGCAGCCCCAGCATTTT.

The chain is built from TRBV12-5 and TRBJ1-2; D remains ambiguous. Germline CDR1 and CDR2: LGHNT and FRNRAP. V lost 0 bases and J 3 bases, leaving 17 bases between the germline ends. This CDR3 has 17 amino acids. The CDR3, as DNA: TGTGCTAGTGGTTTGGTAGCGAGGCGGCGTGACGACTATGGCTACACCTTC. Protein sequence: CASGLVARRRDDYGYTF.

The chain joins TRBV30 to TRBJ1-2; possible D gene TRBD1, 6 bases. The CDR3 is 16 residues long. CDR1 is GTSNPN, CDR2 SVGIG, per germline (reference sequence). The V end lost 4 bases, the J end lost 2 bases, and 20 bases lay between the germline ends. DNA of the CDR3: TGTGCCTGGAATCCCGGGGGGCGTAAGGTAAACTATGGCTACACCTTC. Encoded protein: CAWNPGGRKVNYGYTF.

In DNA form, the CDR3 reads TGTGCCAGCAGCTTAGGGAGCGGGCCTGAAGCTTTCTTT. This codes for CASSLGSGPEAFF. The V and J genes are TRBV13 and TRBJ1-1; D remains ambiguous. This CDR3 has 13 residues. V lost 0 bases and J 6 bases, leaving 8 bases between the germline ends. Per the germline V gene, CDR1 is PRHDT and CDR2 is FYEKMQ (reference sequence).